This is a list of T cell receptor beta chains from one sample in a study of blood T cell repertoires in COVID-19. The repertoire was sequenced with immunoSEQ multiplex PCR; TCRdb's copy has only in-frame clones and lacks some. Among about 180,000 clones, 75% to 90% were seen once, and the ten largest hold around 9.9%. Sample: peripheral blood. Receptors originate from a human donor with active or convalescent COVID-19. The donor label of this sample is uncertain. Both conserved end residues are part of each CDR3. D genes are given only for firm matches. Clone size is given for some rows only: seen once, a few or many times, or a class if the clone is expanded.

>.|TRBJ2-7|TRBV10-3|once
TGTGCCATTGGTGCAGGAAGCGGGTCCCTCTCCTACGAGCAGTACTTC
CAIGAGSGSLSYEQYF
>.|TRBJ1-1|TRBV5-1|.
TGCGCCAGCAGCTTGGACAGGCAGATGAACACTGAAGCTTTCTTT
CASSLDRQMNTEAFF
>.|TRBJ2-7|TRBV6-4|.
TGTGCCAGCAGTGACTCCGCGGAAACCCCTTACGAGCAGTACTTC
CASSDSAETPYEQYF
>TRBD2|TRBJ2-5|TRBV5-4|.
TGTGCCAGCAGCTCAAGCGGGAGAGCAGGACAAGAGACCCAGTACTTC
CASSSSGRAGQETQYF
>TRBD1|TRBJ2-2|TRBV19|once
TGTGCCAGTAGCTTAGGGGGCCTCGGGGAGCTGTTTTTT
CASSLGGLGELFF
>TRBD1|TRBJ2-2|TRBV11-2|.
TGTGCCAGCAGCTCCTGGCAGGGGGCACGCGGGGCGGCAACCGGGGAGCTGTTTTTT
CASSSWQGARGAATGELFF
>TRBD1|TRBJ2-7|TRBV7-2|.
TGTGCCAGCACTTCCCCCCAGGGGGCCTACGAGCAGTACTTC
CASTSPQGAYEQYF
>.|TRBJ2-3|TRBV6-5|.
TGTGCCAGCACCGGAGGCGGAGATACGCAGTATTTT
CASTGGGDTQYF
>TRBD2|TRBJ2-1|TRBV10-3|.
TGTGCCATCAGTCATCCGGGACTAGCGGGAGGGCCGTACAATGAGCAGTTCTTC
CAISHPGLAGGPYNEQFF
>TRBD2|TRBJ2-1|TRBV3-1/TRBV3-2|.
TGTGCCAGCAGCCTAGCGGGGGGGCCGGGTGAGCAGTTCTTC
CASSLAGGPGEQFF
>.|TRBJ2-7|TRBV28|.
TGTGCCAGCGCCCCTGACTTCTCCTACGAGCAGTACTTC
CASAPDFSYEQYF